Listed below are T cell receptor beta chains from one sample, sequenced in a study of response to subunit inactivated influenza vaccine. TCRdb passed the RT-PCR reads through MiXCR, listing each CDR3 protein once. The table records roughly 520,000 distinct CDR3 sequences, roughly 23% of them present only once. The sequencing used CD4+ T cells sorted from PBMCs, collected more than 4 days after vaccination. The receptor source for this set is a man between 45 and 60 years old who received an inactivated influenza vaccine. Each CDR3 is given with its conserved first and last residue. The order of the fields is clone size, D gene, J gene, V gene, CDR3 protein, CDR3 DNA. The D gene is left open where the match is weak. Rows may omit the clone size; those that give it use once, few, many or a size class.

size: NA
D: TRBD1
J: TRBJ2-7
V: TRBV11-2
CDR3: CASSLTDRGSYEQYF
DNA: TGTGCCAGCAGCTTGACGGACAGGGGGAGCTACGAGCAGTACTTC

size: NA
D: NA
J: TRBJ2-2
V: TRBV12-3/TRBV12-4
CDR3: CATETGSNTGELFF
DNA: TGTGCCACCGAGACAGGATCGAACACCGGGGAGCTGTTTTTT

size: NA
D: NA
J: TRBJ1-1
V: TRBV29-1
CDR3: CSVLGSTEAFF
DNA: TGCAGCGTTCTGGGGTCCACTGAAGCTTTCTTT

size: few
D: TRBD2
J: TRBJ2-2
V: TRBV5-5
CDR3: CASSLGRASGFRPGELFF
DNA: TGTGCCAGCAGCTTGGGAAGGGCTAGCGGATTCCGCCCCGGGGAGCTGTTTTTT

size: NA
D: NA
J: TRBJ1-2
V: TRBV19
CDR3: CASSMKGHIFDDYGYTF
DNA: TGTGCCAGTAGTATGAAGGGACACATTTTTGACGACTATGGCTACACCTTC

size: few
D: NA
J: TRBJ1-1
V: TRBV10-3
CDR3: CAISQLLGNTEAFF
DNA: TGTGCCATCAGCCAACTGCTGGGGAACACTGAAGCTTTCTTT

size: NA
D: TRBD1
J: TRBJ1-4
V: TRBV7-2
CDR3: CASSLANPGGREKLFF
DNA: TGTGCCAGCAGCTTAGCGAACCCAGGGGGACGGGAAAAACTGTTTTTT

size: few
D: TRBD1
J: TRBJ1-4
V: TRBV5-5
CDR3: CASSLSGGREKLFF
DNA: TGTGCCAGCAGCTTGTCAGGGGGACGTGAAAAACTGTTTTTT

size: NA
D: TRBD2
J: TRBJ2-4
V: TRBV27
CDR3: CASSLLAILAKNIQYF
DNA: TGTGCCAGCAGTCTACTAGCGATCCTAGCCAAAAACATTCAGTACTTC

size: NA
D: NA
J: TRBJ1-4
V: TRBV7-9
CDR3: CASSFSGMGEKLFF
DNA: TGTGCCAGCAGCTTTTCGGGAATGGGCGAAAAACTGTTTTTT

size: NA
D: TRBD1
J: TRBJ2-7
V: TRBV20-1
CDR3: CSAPLTGASYEQYF
DNA: TGCAGTGCTCCCCTGACAGGGGCGTCCTACGAGCAGTACTTC

size: NA
D: NA
J: TRBJ1-5
V: TRBV20-1
CDR3: CSAIRDGDSNQPQHF
DNA: TGCAGTGCGATCCGGGACGGAGATAGCAATCAGCCCCAGCATTTT

size: NA
D: TRBD1
J: TRBJ2-1
V: TRBV5-1
CDR3: CASSLIPGGDEQFF
DNA: TGCGCCAGCAGCTTGATTCCAGGGGGCGATGAGCAGTTCTTC

size: NA
D: NA
J: TRBJ2-2
V: TRBV20-1
CDR3: CSANSIANTGELFF
DNA: TGCAGTGCTAACTCTATCGCGAACACCGGGGAGCTGTTTTTT

size: NA
D: NA
J: TRBJ2-2
V: TRBV9
CDR3: CASSGTSRTGELFF
DNA: TGTGCCAGCAGCGGTACTAGCCGCACCGGGGAGCTGTTTTTT

size: few
D: NA
J: TRBJ1-1
V: TRBV29-1
CDR3: CSAPGGAGNTEAFF
DNA: TGCAGCGCCCCGGGGGGGGCAGGTAACACTGAAGCTTTCTTT

size: NA
D: TRBD2
J: TRBJ2-1
V: TRBV11-2
CDR3: CASSPGTRGSRFF
DNA: TGTGCCAGCAGCCCCGGGACTAGGGGATCTCGGTTCTTC